Sequencing of this TCR beta chain was carried out in a study of tissue T cells after allogeneic stem cell transplantation. Regarding the study as a whole: The patient cohort was small and clinically heterogeneous, with limited sampling depth. Only a limited share of tissue TCRs appeared in blood or spleen.

Method: immunoSEQ multiplex PCR; TCRdb's copy keeps in-frame clones and lacks some. The sample records about 48,000 clones, 65% to 85% being singletons. On this clone: The antigen remains unidentified. The gene names given are mouse names.

The receptor comes from a pool of C57BL/6 mice in good health. Sequencing input: sorted cells pooled from one or two spleens.

The CDR3 DNA, read in part, is TGTGCCAGCAGGGCAGAAGTCTTC. Translated: CASRAEVF. The entire CDR3 sequence reads CASRAEVFF. V gene TRBV13-3 combines with J gene TRBJ1-1; D unresolved. With the read ending 1 residue before the CDR3 end, the germline J gene is used to fill in that end. V dropped 5 bases and J dropped 6 bases, with 2 bases sitting between them. Germline CDR1 NNHDY, CDR2 SYVADS. This CDR3 is built from 9 residues.